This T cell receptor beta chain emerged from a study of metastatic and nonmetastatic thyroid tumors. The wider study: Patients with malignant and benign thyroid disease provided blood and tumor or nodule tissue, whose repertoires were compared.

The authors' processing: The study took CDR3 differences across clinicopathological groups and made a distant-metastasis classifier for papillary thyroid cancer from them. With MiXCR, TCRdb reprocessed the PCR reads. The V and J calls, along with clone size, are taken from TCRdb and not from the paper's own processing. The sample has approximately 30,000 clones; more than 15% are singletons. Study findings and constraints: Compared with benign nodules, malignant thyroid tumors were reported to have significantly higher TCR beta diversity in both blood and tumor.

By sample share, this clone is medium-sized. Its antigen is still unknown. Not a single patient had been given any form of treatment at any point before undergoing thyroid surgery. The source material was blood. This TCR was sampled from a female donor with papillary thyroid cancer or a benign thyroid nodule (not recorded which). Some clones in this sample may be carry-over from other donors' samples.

As DNA, the CDR3 is TGCAGTGCTAGAGATGGGCGGGCTAGTTTGAATGAGCAGTTCTTC. Its translation is CSARDGRASLNEQFF. The rearrangement links TRBV20-1 to TRBJ2-1; D perhaps matches TRBD2 (5 bases). CDR3 size: 15 residues. CDR1 and CDR2 (germline): DFQATT, SNEGSKA (reference sequence). V was shortened by 0 bases and J by 7 bases, with 16 bases between the two germline ends.